The rows below give T cell receptor beta chains drawn from one sample of a study of early T cells in non-severe SARS-CoV-2 infection. Each CDR3 protein is one row after TCRdb ran MiXCR on the 5' RACE reads. The repertoire holds over 75,000 distinct CDR3 sequences, with 14% to 15% as singletons. Sequenced: whole blood. All receptors come from an adult who was a healthcare worker with PCR-confirmed SARS-CoV-2 infection or an uninfected control (not recorded which). Each CDR3 is given with its conserved first and last residue. A D gene is named only where the DNA matches it firmly. Clone size is stated in some rows and not others, as once, few, many or a class when expanded.

TRBJ2-1 - TRBV7-2 - CASSLDESSYNEQFF TGTGCCAGCAGCTTAGACGAGAGCTCCTACAATGAGCAGTTCTTC
TRBJ2-3 few TRBV29-1 TRBD1 CSVEPGTGLSKDTQYF TGCAGCGTTGAACCCGGGACAGGATTATCTAAGGATACGCAGTATTTT
TRBJ2-2 - TRBV11-1 - CASSFSGFTGELFF TGTGCCAGCAGCTTTTCAGGGTTCACCGGGGAGCTGTTTTTT
TRBJ1-1 few TRBV2 - CASSFGSEAFF TGTGCCAGCAGTTTTGGCTCAGAAGCTTTCTTT
TRBJ2-1 many TRBV12-3/TRBV12-4 - CASSLSYEQFF TGTGCCAGCAGCCTCTCCTATGAGCAGTTCTTC
TRBJ2-7 - TRBV25-1 - CASSVGLRLDEQYF TGTGCCAGCAGTGTGGGACTGCGTCTTGACGAGCAGTACTTC
TRBJ2-7 - TRBV11-2 - CASSLARRPYEQYF TGTGCCAGCAGCTTAGCCCGACGACCCTACGAGCAGTACTTC
TRBJ2-3 - TRBV7-6 TRBD1 CASSSGQGATDTQYF TGTGCCAGCAGCTCCGGACAGGGGGCCACAGATACGCAGTATTTT
TRBJ2-1 - TRBV29-1 - CSVPAGSNEQLF TGCAGCGTTCCGGCAGGGTCCAATGAGCAGCTCTTC
TRBJ1-2 - TRBV2 - CASSWSLEYGYTF TGTGCCAGCAGCTGGTCGTTAGAGTATGGCTACACCTTC
TRBJ1-3 - TRBV6-5 - CASKRGNTIYF TGTGCCAGCAAAAGAGGAAACACCATATATTTT
TRBJ2-7 few TRBV18 TRBD1 CASSPQGDTRDEQYF TGTGCCAGCTCCCCACAGGGGGACACAAGGGACGAGCAGTACTTC
TRBJ2-4 few TRBV27 - CASRPPRGDHKNIQYF TGTGCCAGCCGTCCCCCAAGGGGGGACCACAAAAACATTCAGTACTTC
TRBJ1-1 - TRBV7-9 TRBD1 CASSTGAEAFF TGTGCCAGCAGCACAGGGGCGGAAGCTTTCTTT
TRBJ1-2 few TRBV7-2 - CASSSSVSYTF TGTGCCAGCAGCTCGTCTGTCAGCTACACCTTC
TRBJ2-2 few TRBV7-8 - CASSLANTGGGELFF TGTGCCAGCAGCTTAGCGAACACCGGGGGCGGGGAGCTGTTTTTT
TRBJ2-1 few TRBV6-2/TRBV6-3 TRBD2 CASSYPRLAGEYNEQFF TGTGCCAGCAGTTACCCCAGACTAGCGGGAGAGTACAATGAGCAGTTCTTC
TRBJ2-7 - TRBV12-3/TRBV12-4 - CASSFRAAEQYF TGTGCCAGCAGTTTCAGGGCCGCCGAGCAGTACTTC
TRBJ2-3 few TRBV10-3 - CATAGGRHTDTQYF TGTGCCACCGCGGGTGGCCGTCACACAGATACGCAGTATTTT
TRBJ1-6 few TRBV28 TRBD1 CASSLTGTGVGSPLHF TGTGCCAGCAGTTTGACCGGGACAGGGGTCGGCTCACCCCTCCACTTT
TRBJ2-5 many TRBV29-1 - CSAGPREETQYF TGCAGCGCAGGACCGCGGGAAGAGACCCAGTACTTC
TRBJ1-6 - TRBV5-1 - CASSLAASGVGSPLHF TGCGCCAGCAGCTTGGCCGCGTCGGGGGTCGGGTCACCCCTCCACTTT
TRBJ2-1 few TRBV4-1 - CASSQEASPYNEQFF TGCGCCAGCAGCCAAGAGGCTAGTCCCTACAATGAGCAGTTCTTC
TRBJ2-1 many TRBV18 TRBD2 CASSPGLAGYNEQFF TGTGCCAGCTCACCGGGACTAGCGGGCTACAATGAGCAGTTCTTC
TRBJ2-2 - TRBV5-5 - CASSLRAATGELFF TGTGCCAGCAGCTTGAGGGCAGCCACCGGGGAGCTGTTTTTT
TRBJ2-1 many TRBV6-6 TRBD2 CASSSPVGWEGHNEQFF TGTGCCAGCAGTTCCCCTGTCGGGTGGGAGGGCCACAATGAGCAGTTCTTC
TRBJ2-7 - TRBV2 - CATEGRGSWEQYF TGTGCCACCGAGGGCCGGGGTTCATGGGAGCAGTACTTC
TRBJ2-1 - TRBV2 - CASIKNRALDEQFF TGTGCCAGCATCAAAAACAGGGCTTTGGATGAGCAGTTCTTC
TRBJ2-3 few TRBV3-1 - CASSQVRADTQYF TGTGCCAGCAGCCAAGTCCGTGCCGATACGCAGTATTTT
TRBJ2-3 many TRBV27 TRBD2 CASSISFSGRPTDTQYF TGTGCCAGCAGTATAAGCTTTAGCGGGAGACCCACAGATACGCAGTATTTT
TRBJ2-7 - TRBV7-9 - CASSPDLFYEQYF TGTGCCAGCAGCCCTGACCTTTTCTACGAGCAGTACTTC
TRBJ2-1 - TRBV19 - CASTIPGTREQFF TGTGCCAGTACCATTCCCGGGACTCGTGAGCAGTTCTTC
TRBJ1-2 many TRBV12-3/TRBV12-4 - CASSLLRNYGYTF TGTGCCAGCAGTTTACTACGGAACTATGGCTACACCTTC
TRBJ1-5 many TRBV20-1 TRBD1 CSARDSRGYPNQPQHF TGCAGTGCTAGAGACTCCAGGGGGTATCCCAATCAGCCCCAGCATTTT
TRBJ2-1 few TRBV14 - CASSQVASSYNEQFF TGTGCCAGCAGCCAAGTGGCCAGCTCCTACAATGAGCAGTTCTTC
TRBJ2-7 few TRBV7-9 TRBD1 CAGSPGQGSDEQYF TGTGCCGGTTCCCCGGGACAGGGGTCGGACGAGCAGTACTTC
TRBJ1-1 few TRBV18 - CASSPMGYTEAFF TGTGCCAGCTCACCAATGGGTTACACTGAAGCTTTCTTT
TRBJ2-1 - TRBV5-6 TRBD2 CASSSDMELGEGPGQFF TGTGCCAGCAGCTCGGATATGGAACTTGGGGAGGGGCCAGGGCAGTTCTTC
TRBJ1-2 few TRBV7-9 TRBD1 CASSLVWDREGGYTF TGTGCCAGCAGCTTAGTGTGGGACAGGGAAGGCGGCTACACCTTC
TRBJ1-2 - TRBV12-3/TRBV12-4 TRBD1 CASSSYRGTYGYTF TGTGCCAGCAGTTCTTACAGGGGGACCTATGGCTACACCTTC
TRBJ2-7 few TRBV20-1 - CSARQDYEQYF TGCAGTGCTAGACAGGACTACGAGCAGTACTTC
TRBJ1-1 few TRBV12-3/TRBV12-4 TRBD1 CASSKTQGRTEAFF TGTGCCAGCAGTAAGACACAGGGGAGGACTGAAGCTTTCTTT
TRBJ1-2 many TRBV18 TRBD1 CASSGTANYGYTF TGTGCCAGCTCCGGGACAGCTAACTATGGCTACACCTTC
TRBJ2-7 few TRBV7-9 TRBD1 CASSLGTGPYEQYF TGTGCCAGCAGCTTGGGGACAGGGCCCTACGAGCAGTACTTC
TRBJ1-2 few TRBV6-4 - CASSPQAGGYGYTF TGTGCCAGCAGCCCCCAGGCGGGGGGCTATGGCTACACCTTC
TRBJ2-7 many TRBV20-1 TRBD2 CSAILPGGPVEQYF TGCAGTGCTATTCTCCCGGGAGGGCCGGTCGAGCAGTACTTC
TRBJ2-1 few TRBV28 - CASRPYGADNEQFF TGTGCCAGCAGACCCTACGGGGCTGACAATGAGCAGTTCTTC
TRBJ2-1 - TRBV20-1 - CSVQSRSGPRYNEQFF TGCAGTGTTCAATCGCGTTCAGGGCCCCGATACAATGAGCAGTTCTTC
TRBJ2-1 few TRBV3-1 TRBD2 CASSPRDYKNNEQFF TGTGCCAGCAGCCCCCGGGACTACAAAAACAATGAGCAGTTCTTC
TRBJ2-1 many TRBV5-1 - CASSLPEFNEQFF TGCGCCAGCAGCTTGCCCGAGTTTAATGAGCAGTTCTTC
TRBJ2-7 many TRBV7-2 TRBD2 CASSFSGPYEQYF TGTGCCAGCAGCTTTAGCGGGCCCTACGAGCAGTACTTC
TRBJ1-1 few TRBV7-3 TRBD1 CASSYTGEHTEAFF TGTGCCAGCAGCTACACAGGGGAGCACACTGAAGCTTTCTTT
TRBJ1-1 few TRBV30 TRBD1 CAWSPWPKRGLNTEAFF TGTGCCTGGAGCCCTTGGCCGAAGAGGGGGCTGAACACTGAAGCTTTCTTT
TRBJ2-7 few TRBV2 - CASAHAGQYF TGTGCCAGCGCTCACGCGGGGCAGTACTTC
TRBJ1-3 - TRBV2 - CASREGAAGNTIYF TGTGCCAGCAGAGAGGGAGCCGCTGGAAACACCATATATTTT